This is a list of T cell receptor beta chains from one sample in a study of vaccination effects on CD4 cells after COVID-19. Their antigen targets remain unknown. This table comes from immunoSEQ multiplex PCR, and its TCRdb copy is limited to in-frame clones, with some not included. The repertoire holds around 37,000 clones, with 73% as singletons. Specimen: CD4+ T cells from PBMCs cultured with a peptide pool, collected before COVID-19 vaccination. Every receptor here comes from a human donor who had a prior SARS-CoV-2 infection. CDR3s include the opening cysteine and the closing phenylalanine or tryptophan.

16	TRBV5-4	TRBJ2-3	CASSPNVGSGGDTQYF
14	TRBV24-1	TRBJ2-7	CATSGTGDPYEQYF
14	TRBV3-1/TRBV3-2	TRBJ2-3	CASRRRDRADTQYF
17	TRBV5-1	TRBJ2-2	CASSLGLAGENTGELFF
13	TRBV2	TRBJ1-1	CASSVALNTEAFF
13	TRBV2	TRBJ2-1	CASRTGVPNEQFF
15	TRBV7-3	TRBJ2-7	CASSLNGQGLGEQYF
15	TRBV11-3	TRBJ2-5	CASSLEGGGEETQYF
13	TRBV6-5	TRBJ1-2	CASSSDRDVGYTF
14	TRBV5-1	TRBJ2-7	CASSLDPSSYEQYF
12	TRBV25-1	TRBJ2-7	CASSLQPGQQYF
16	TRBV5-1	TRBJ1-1	CASSYAYRGGRTEAFF
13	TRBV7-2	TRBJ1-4	CASSAAASEKLFF
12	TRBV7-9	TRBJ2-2	CASSPRGGELFF
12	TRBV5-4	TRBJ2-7	CASSFRSNEQYF
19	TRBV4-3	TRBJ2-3	CASSQDFRGTSGNTDTQYF
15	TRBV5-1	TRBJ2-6	CASSLTGSGANVLTF
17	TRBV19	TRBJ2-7	CASSRLAGMSNFYEQYF
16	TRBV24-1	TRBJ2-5	CAIISGPRGPEETQYF
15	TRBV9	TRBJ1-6	CASSVDPEAAGTLHF
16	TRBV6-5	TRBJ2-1	CASSYDRGSSYNEQFF
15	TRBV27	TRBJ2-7	CASSHRDRGQYEQYF